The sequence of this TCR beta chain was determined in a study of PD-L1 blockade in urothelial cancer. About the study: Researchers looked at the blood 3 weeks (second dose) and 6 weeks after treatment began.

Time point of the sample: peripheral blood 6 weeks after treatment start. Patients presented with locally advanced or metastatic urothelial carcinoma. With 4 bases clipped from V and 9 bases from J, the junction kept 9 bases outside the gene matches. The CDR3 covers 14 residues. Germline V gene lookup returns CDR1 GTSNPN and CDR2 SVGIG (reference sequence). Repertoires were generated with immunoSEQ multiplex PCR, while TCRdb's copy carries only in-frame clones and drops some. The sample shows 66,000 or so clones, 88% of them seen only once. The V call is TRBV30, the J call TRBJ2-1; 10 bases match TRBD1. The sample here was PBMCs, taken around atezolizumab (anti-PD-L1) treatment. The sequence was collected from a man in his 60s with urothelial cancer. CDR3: CAWTGTGVASEQFF. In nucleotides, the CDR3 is TGTGCCTGGACCGGGACAGGGGTGGCAAGTGAGCAGTTCTTC. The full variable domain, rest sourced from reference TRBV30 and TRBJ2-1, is SQTIHQWPATLVQPVGSPLSLECTVEGTSNPNLYWYRQAAGRGLQLLFYSVGIGQISSEVPQNLSASRPQDRQFILSSKKLLLSDSGFYLCAWTGTGVASEQFFGPGTRLTVL.